The sequence of this T cell receptor beta chain was determined in a study of CD8+ T cells in alopecia areata. Looking at the study overall: C3H/HeJ graft donors with spontaneous alopecia, aged roughly 6-13 months, supplied skin that was transplanted onto female C3H/HeJ mice aged 7-10 weeks.

Findings of the study overall: Besides other cells, scalp samples also yield sequences of resident alphabeta T cells from normal skin. Mouse data revealed clearer TCR sharing than patient data did, a gap possibly tied to HLA. It was lesional scalp, especially alopecia totalis/universalis, that showed higher clonality than normal scalp.

With respect to this clone: The antigen remains unidentified. All gene names here are mouse names. The CDR3 extends 4 residues past the end of the read, so its final part is completed from the germline J gene. The identical CDR3 is also encoded by other nucleotide sequences in the sample.

Germline loops: CDR1 FNHDT, CDR2 SITEND (reference sequence). Germline trimming cut 2 bases from V and 1 base from J; bases unmatched to any gene: 1. This CDR3 region has 15 residues. Extraction of RNA preceded its reverse transcription into cDNA, which served as the sequencing template. The table came from immunoSEQ multiplex PCR; TCRdb's copy has only in-frame clones and leaves some out. The repertoire consists of 270,000 or so clones, none detected only once. CD4, CD8alpha, NKG2D, NKG2ACE and other markers guided sorting of pooled cutaneous lymph node cells. Input material: CD4+ T cells sorted from a lymph node. The clonotype was recovered from a C3H/HeJ mouse with alopecia areata. Strain MHC haplotype: H2-k. The chain combines TRBV19 with TRBJ2-3; 10 bases are a match to TRBD2. Partial CDR3 DNA: TGTGCCAGCAGTATCGGGACTGGGGGTGCAGAA. It codes for CASSIGTGGAE. The whole CDR3 protein is CASSIGTGGAETLYF.